This is a list of T cell receptor beta chains from one sample in a study of regulatory T cells in long-lasting Graves disease. MiXCR, applied by TCRdb to the multiplex PCR reads, yields one record per CDR3 protein. This sample has about 500,000 distinct CDR3 sequences; 15% to 20% occur once, and the top ten carry 9% to 15%. These same records also appear under a second study, on T cells in Graves' hyperthyroidism and ophthalmopathy.

Sequenced here: peripheral blood mononuclear cells (PBMCs), sampled at new diagnosis, from a patient treated with antithyroid drugs. The receptors were gathered from a man in his forties or fifties with Graves disease. Both conserved end residues are part of each CDR3. Fields, in order: J gene, clone size, D gene, V gene, CDR3 DNA, CDR3 protein. A D gene is named only where the DNA matches it firmly. Only some rows state a clone size, as once, few, many or a class for expanded clones.

TRBJ2-5,many,NA,TRBV12-3/TRBV12-4,TGTGCCAGAGTAGCTGGACAGCAAGAGACCCAGTACTTC,CARVAGQQETQYF
TRBJ2-7,few,NA,TRBV5-1,TGCGCCAGCAGCGCGGGCCCCTCGGATTGGGAGCAGTACTTC,CASSAGPSDWEQYF
TRBJ2-7,many,NA,TRBV28,TGTGCCAGCAGCTTGGTACTAGCTGGTAGGGACGAGCAGTACTTC,CASSLVLAGRDEQYF
TRBJ2-2,NA,NA,TRBV12-3/TRBV12-4,TGTGCCACCCTGGGGGTGGACGGGGAGCTGTTTTTT,CATLGVDGELFF
TRBJ2-5,NA,NA,TRBV5-1,TGCGCCAGCAGCTGGCCCAAAGAGACCCAGTACTTC,CASSWPKETQYF
TRBJ1-1,few,NA,TRBV12-3/TRBV12-4,TGTGCCAGCAGTTTGCACACTGAAGCTTTCTTT,CASSLHTEAFF
TRBJ2-6,many,NA,TRBV27,TGTGCCAGCAGCCGTGCTTTGGGGCAGATCCCTGGGGCCAACGTCCTGACTTTC,CASSRALGQIPGANVLTF
TRBJ1-6,NA,NA,TRBV6-2/TRBV6-3,TGTGCCAGCAGTTACAAGGGCGGGGTTGGATCACCCCTCCACTTT,CASSYKGGVGSPLHF
TRBJ2-2,few,TRBD2,TRBV5-1,TGCGCCAGCAGCGTACTAGCGGGAGCCGCCGGGGAGCTGTTTTTT,CASSVLAGAAGELFF
TRBJ2-4,many,NA,TRBV20-1,TGCAGTGCTAGAGATGGTCAGGGGGGCATTCAGTACTTC,CSARDGQGGIQYF
TRBJ2-3,many,TRBD2,TRBV20-1,TGCAGTGCTAGAGATAGCGGGGGCACAGATACGCAGTATTTT,CSARDSGGTDTQYF
TRBJ2-7,few,TRBD2,TRBV28,TGTGCCAGCAGTTTCCTTGCGGGACTAGCGGAACCCTACGAGCAGTACTTC,CASSFLAGLAEPYEQYF
TRBJ1-6,many,NA,TRBV28,TGTGCCAGCAACGGGCCAAGGAGTTCACCCCTCCACTTT,CASNGPRSSPLHF
TRBJ2-7,many,NA,TRBV28,TGTGCCAGCGGTACAGGGACCTACGAGCAGTACTTC,CASGTGTYEQYF
TRBJ1-5,NA,TRBD1,TRBV29-1,TGCAGCGTTGGTGGAGCGGGACAGGGTAATCAGCCCCAGCATTTT,CSVGGAGQGNQPQHF
TRBJ2-7,many,NA,TRBV29-1,TGCAGCGTGGTATTGAGCTCCTACGAGCAGTACTTC,CSVVLSSYEQYF
TRBJ2-5,many,NA,TRBV28,TGTGCCAGCAGTTCCCCGACAGTCCCAGAGACCCAGTACTTC,CASSSPTVPETQYF
TRBJ2-3,few,TRBD1,TRBV10-3,TGTGCCATCGACAGGGGCGGTAGCACAGATACGCAGTATTTT,CAIDRGGSTDTQYF
TRBJ2-5,NA,NA,TRBV4-1,TGCGCCAGCAGCCAAGAAGAGGGGGACCAGTACTTC,CASSQEEGDQYF
TRBJ2-7,many,NA,TRBV9,TGTGCCAGCAGCCCGGACGGTTTGAGCGAGCAGTACTTC,CASSPDGLSEQYF
TRBJ2-5,few,NA,TRBV11-2,TGTGCCAGCAGCCCAGGGAGGACCCAGTACTTC,CASSPGRTQYF
TRBJ2-4,few,TRBD1,TRBV11-2,TGTGCCAGCAGCTCGGGATCGGGGACAGTCGGGTACTTC,CASSSGSGTVGYF
TRBJ1-1,many,NA,TRBV11-2,TGTGCCAGCAGCTTAGCCCCTGAAGCTTTCTTT,CASSLAPEAFF
TRBJ1-1,many,TRBD1,TRBV24-1,TGTGCCACCAGTGATTTAGGCAGGGGGCAAGGGATGAACACTGAAGCTTTCTTT,CATSDLGRGQGMNTEAFF
TRBJ2-7,many,TRBD2,TRBV29-1,TGCAGCGTTCGGGAGGTGTACGAGCAGTACTTC,CSVREVYEQYF
TRBJ1-1,NA,TRBD1,TRBV10-3,TGTGCCATCAGTGAGTCCAGGGGGGCGTTGGACACTGAAGCTTTCTTT,CAISESRGALDTEAFF
TRBJ2-7,many,NA,TRBV11-2,TGTGCCAGCAGCCGGGGGTTCGGGACCTACGAGCAGTACTTC,CASSRGFGTYEQYF
TRBJ1-1,few,NA,TRBV7-9,TGTGCCAGCAGCTTAGTCACGGGCCAAGTGAACACTGAAGCTTTCTTT,CASSLVTGQVNTEAFF
TRBJ1-5,NA,NA,TRBV27,TGTGCCAGCAGTTTCGGAGGGCCGGGGCAGCCCCAGCATTTT,CASSFGGPGQPQHF
TRBJ2-7,many,NA,TRBV6-1,TGTGCCAGCAGTGCCGAACCCCCGGCAAGCCGACACTTC,CASSAEPPASRHF
TRBJ2-7,many,NA,TRBV28,TGTGCCACCGCCAGGACGGTGATTTTCTACGAGCAGTACTTC,CATARTVIFYEQYF
TRBJ2-1,many,TRBD2,TRBV6-5,TGTGCCAGCAGTTTTCGGACTAGCGGGAGGGACAATGAGCAGTTCTTC,CASSFRTSGRDNEQFF
TRBJ2-7,NA,NA,TRBV28,TGTGCCAGCAGTGAAAGTAAGTCCTCCGAGCAGTACTTC,CASSESKSSEQYF
TRBJ2-2,many,NA,TRBV20-1,TGCAGTGCCGGACCGGGGACGGGCACCGGGGAGCTGTTTTTT,CSAGPGTGTGELFF
TRBJ2-2,many,NA,TRBV12-3/TRBV12-4,TGTGCCAGCAGCCCCGATTTCACCGGGGAGCTGTTTTTT,CASSPDFTGELFF
TRBJ2-7,few,NA,TRBV12-3/TRBV12-4,TGTGCCAGCAGTCCCTACGGCGGCCACGAGCAGTACTTC,CASSPYGGHEQYF
TRBJ2-1,few,NA,TRBV11-2,TGTGCCAGCAGCTTAGGTGGGGGGTGGAATGAGCAGTTCTTC,CASSLGGGWNEQFF
TRBJ2-4,NA,NA,TRBV20-1,TGCAGTGCTAGGATTAGAGGAGCCAAAAACATTCAGTACTTC,CSARIRGAKNIQYF
TRBJ2-1,few,TRBD2,TRBV4-1,TGCGCCAGCAGCCAAGACGTGACTAGCGCTGCAAAGTGGCAGTTCTTC,CASSQDVTSAAKWQFF
TRBJ2-3,many,NA,TRBV5-1,TGCGCCAGCAGCAGTGTCCCCACAGATACGCAGTATTTT,CASSSVPTDTQYF
TRBJ2-7,NA,NA,TRBV2,TGTGCCAGCACTCCTCGAGTCAAGGGGCACGAGCAGTACTTC,CASTPRVKGHEQYF
TRBJ2-7,many,NA,TRBV28,TGTGCCAGCAGTCCAGGACCGAACTACGAGCAGTACTTC,CASSPGPNYEQYF
TRBJ2-4,many,TRBD1,TRBV5-1,TGCGCCAGCAGCTTGGCCTGGACAGGGAATTTCAAAAACATTCAGTACTTC,CASSLAWTGNFKNIQYF
TRBJ2-7,many,TRBD2,TRBV20-1,TGCAGTGCGGGTAGCGGGAGCTCCTACGAGCAGTACTTC,CSAGSGSSYEQYF
TRBJ1-2,many,NA,TRBV7-8,TGTGCCAGCAGTTCCCGGACAGAATATGGCTACACCTTC,CASSSRTEYGYTF
TRBJ2-7,many,NA,TRBV10-3,TGTGCCATCAATGCCGGGGCTGACTACGAGCAGTACTTC,CAINAGADYEQYF
TRBJ1-5,NA,NA,TRBV18,TGTGCCAGCTCACCTACAGGATCACAGCCCCAGCATTTT,CASSPTGSQPQHF
TRBJ1-4,NA,NA,TRBV19,TGTGCCAGTAGTAGAGCAACTAATGAAAAACTGTTTTTT,CASSRATNEKLFF
TRBJ2-1,few,NA,TRBV30,TGTGCCTGGAGAATCCCCTCACGAAGCGTCGATAGGGGTGAGCAGTTCTTC,CAWRIPSRSVDRGEQFF
TRBJ2-1,many,TRBD2,TRBV15,TGTGCCACCACCCAGTGGGAGGGCCTGGGTGAGCAGTTCTTC,CATTQWEGLGEQFF
TRBJ1-2,few,NA,TRBV12-3/TRBV12-4,TGTGCCAGCAGTTTAGCTCCTAGGGCGGATGATGGCTACACCTTC,CASSLAPRADDGYTF
TRBJ2-7,many,TRBD1,TRBV28,TGTGCCAGCAGTGTCGGGACAGGAGCCTACGAGCAGTACTTC,CASSVGTGAYEQYF
TRBJ1-5,many,TRBD1,TRBV30,TGTGCCTGGAGCTCGGGACAGGGACGCCAGCCCCAGCATTTT,CAWSSGQGRQPQHF
TRBJ2-1,many,TRBD2,TRBV14,TGTGCCAGCAGCCAAGAAGCTGGCGGGAGGGCCAGGGAGCAGTTCTTC,CASSQEAGGRAREQFF
TRBJ2-7,NA,NA,TRBV5-1,TGCGCCAGCAGAGGCAACGGTTACGAGCAGTACTTC,CASRGNGYEQYF
TRBJ2-2,many,NA,TRBV24-1,TGTGCCACCAACCAGGGGGGCACCGGGGAGCTGTTTTTT,CATNQGGTGELFF
TRBJ2-5,NA,NA,TRBV24-1,TGTGCCACCAGCCCCCGGGGGAGGACCCAAGAGACCCAGTACTTC,CATSPRGRTQETQYF